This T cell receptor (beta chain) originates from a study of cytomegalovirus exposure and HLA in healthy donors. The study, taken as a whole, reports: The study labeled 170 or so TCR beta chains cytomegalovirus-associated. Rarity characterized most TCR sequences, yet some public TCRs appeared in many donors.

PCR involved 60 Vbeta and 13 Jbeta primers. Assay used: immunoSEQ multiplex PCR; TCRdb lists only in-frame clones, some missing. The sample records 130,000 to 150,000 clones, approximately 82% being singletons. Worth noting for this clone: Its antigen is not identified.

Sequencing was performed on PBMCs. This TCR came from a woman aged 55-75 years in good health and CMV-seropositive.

This CDR3 reads CASSPGPGQTTYGYTF. The CDR3 DNA is TGTGCCAGTAGTCCCGGGCCGGGACAGACAACCTATGGCTACACCTTC. V is TRBV19 and J is TRBJ1-2; TRBD1 agrees at 7 bases. The CDR3 is made up of 16 amino acids. V shed 5 bases and J 4 bases; nucleotides not matched to a gene: 13. Germline V gene sequence: CDR1 LNHDA, CDR2 SQIVND (reference sequence).